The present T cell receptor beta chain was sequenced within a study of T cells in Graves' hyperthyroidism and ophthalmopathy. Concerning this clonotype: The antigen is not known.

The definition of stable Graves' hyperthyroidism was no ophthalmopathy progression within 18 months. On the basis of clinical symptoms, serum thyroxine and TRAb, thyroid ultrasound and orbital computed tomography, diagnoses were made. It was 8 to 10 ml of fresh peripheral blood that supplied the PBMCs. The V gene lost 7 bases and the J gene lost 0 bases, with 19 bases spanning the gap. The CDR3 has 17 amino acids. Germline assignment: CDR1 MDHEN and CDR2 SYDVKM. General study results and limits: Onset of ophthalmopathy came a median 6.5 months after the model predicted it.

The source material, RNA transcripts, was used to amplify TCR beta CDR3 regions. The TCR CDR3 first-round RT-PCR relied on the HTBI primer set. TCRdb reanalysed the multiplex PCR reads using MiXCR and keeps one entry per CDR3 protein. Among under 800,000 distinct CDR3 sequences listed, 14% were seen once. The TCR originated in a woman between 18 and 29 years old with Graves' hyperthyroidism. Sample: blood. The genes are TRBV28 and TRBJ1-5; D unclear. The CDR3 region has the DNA TGTGCCAGCATCCCGAGCCCGGGTACCTATAGCAATCAGCCCCAGCATTTT. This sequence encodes CASIPSPGTYSNQPQHF. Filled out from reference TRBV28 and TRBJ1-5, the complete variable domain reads DVKVTQSSRYLVKRTGEKVFLECVQDMDHENMFWYRQDPGLGLRLIYFSYDVKMKEKGDIPEGYSVSREKKERFSLILESASTNQTSMYLCASIPSPGTYSNQPQHFGDGTRLSIL.